The 9 T cell receptor beta chains presented below share a single source sample, sequenced in a study of T-cell memory formation after mild COVID-19. TCRdb reprocessed the 5' RACE reads via MiXCR and lists one record per CDR3 protein. The sample lists roughly 100,000 distinct CDR3 sequences; over 15% were seen once. Sequences were obtained from PBMCs or a T cell subset sorted from them (not recorded which). The receptors originated from an adult woman who had mild COVID-19 (a few samples of this study predate the infection). Cell type and time point are not known.

The table lists this clonotype with a few counts. V usage is TRBV5-1 and J usage is TRBJ2-1, with D perhaps TRBD1 or TRBD2 (6 bases each). V was shortened by 4 bases and J by 8 bases, with 22 bases between the two germline ends. Germline-derived CDR1 and CDR2 are SGHRS and YFSETQ. The CDR3 is made up of 16 amino acids. CDR3 residues: CASSPNEAGEVDEQFF. The CDR3 region has the DNA TGCGCCAGCAGCCCAAACGAAGCAGGGGAGGTAGATGAGCAGTTCTTC.

This clonotype was observed a handful of times. The chain combines TRBV5-1 with TRBJ1-1; TRBD1 might be the D (6 bases). The length of the CDR3 is 18 residues. Per the germline V gene, CDR1 is SGHRS and CDR2 is YFSETQ. Trimming shortened V by 4 bases and J by 1 base, and 23 bases separated the two germline ends. The chain's CDR3 is CASSPYDRSVGTNTEAFF. The CDR3 DNA is TGCGCCAGCAGCCCATACGACAGGAGCGTAGGGACGAACACTGAAGCTTTCTTT.

This clonotype was detected only a few times. The chain recombines TRBV11-2 with TRBJ2-3; 7 bases are shared with TRBD1. The CDR3 loop spans 16 amino acids. Germline V gene sequence: CDR1 SGHAT, CDR2 FQNNGV. With V trimmed by 3 bases and J by 2 bases, 8 bases remained unmatched. The CDR3 DNA follows: TGTGCCAGCAGCTTCGGACAGGCCACCTTCACAGATACGCAGTATTTT. Its translation: CASSFGQATFTDTQYF. Full variable domain (outside the CDR3, taken from reference TRBV11-2 and TRBJ2-3): EAGVAQSPRYKIIEKRQSVAFWCNPISGHATLYWYQQILGQGPKLLIQFQNNGVVDDSQLPKDRFSAERLKGVDSTLKIQPAKLEDSAVYLCASSFGQATFTDTQYFGPGTRLTVL.

This chain links TRBV6-2 or TRBV6-3 with TRBJ2-7; possible D gene TRBD2, 6 bases. The germline V gene has CDR1 MNHEY and CDR2 SVGEGT. This CDR3 spans 13 amino acids. V was shortened by 10 bases and J by 5 bases, with 18 bases between the two germline ends. The CDR3 sequence: CAIRRAMLDEQYF. The CDR3 DNA is TGTGCCATTCGGAGGGCCATGTTGGACGAGCAGTACTTC.

The rearrangement joins TRBV7-9 to TRBJ2-7, with 10 bases identical to TRBD1. The CDR3 is made up of 16 amino acids. CDR1 is SEHNR and CDR2 is FQNEAQ in the germline V gene (reference sequence). Germline trimming cut 5 bases from V and 2 bases from J; bases unmatched to any gene: 9. The CDR3 region has the DNA TGTGCCAGCAGCCCCAGACAGGGGGCGTCCCCCTACGAGCAGTACTTC. As protein: CASSPRQGASPYEQYF. Variable domain in full (rest from reference TRBV7-9 and TRBJ2-7): DTGVSQNPRHKITKRGQNVTFRCDPISEHNRLYWYRQTLGQGPEFLTYFQNEAQLEKSRLLSDRFSAERPKGSFSTLEIQRTEQGDSAMYLCASSPRQGASPYEQYFGPGTRLTVT.

In its sample, this clonotype was seen a few times. This chain connects TRBV6-2 or TRBV6-3 to TRBJ1-1; 7 bases are a match to TRBD1. V dropped 0 bases and J dropped 0; count of bases not matched to a gene: 10. CDR1 and CDR2 from the germline V gene are MNHEY and SVGEGT. There are 18 residues in the CDR3. The CDR3 loop reads CASSYSSQGISMNTEAFF. The CDR3 DNA follows: TGTGCCAGCAGTTACTCGTCACAGGGGATTAGCATGAACACTGAAGCTTTCTTT.

This clonotype occurred a few times. The CDR3 carries no conserved terminal phenylalanine or tryptophan, so it likely arises from a read error. The limits of the CDR3 on the DNA are not certain, so only TCRdb's listed CDR3 is given. The V gene is TRBV20-1, the J gene TRBJ1-6. Germline CDR1 DFQATT, CDR2 SNEGSKA (reference sequence). The CDR3 is 11 residues long, counting both termini. CDR3 loop: CSARDEHRSRL.

This clonotype has more than one count but fewer than ten. This rearrangement joins TRBV9 to TRBJ2-2; D gene uncertain. The CDR3 loop spans 13 amino acids. Germline CDR1 is SGDLS and CDR2 is YYNGEE. The CDR3 here is CASGAAGTGELFF. CDR3 nucleotides: TGTGCTAGTGGCGCCGCCGGCACCGGGGAGCTGTTTTTT.

There are a few counts of this clonotype. The CDR3 bases are TGTGCCAGCAGCCAAAACCTAGCGGGAGCCTACAATGAGCAGTTCTTC. Translation gives CASSQNLAGAYNEQFF. This sequence joins TRBV3-1 and TRBJ2-1; 10 bases line up with TRBD2. Germline CDR1 reads LGHDT; CDR2 reads YNNKEL (reference sequence). This CDR3 contains 16 residues. After removal of 2 bases from V and 2 bases from J, the junction contained 3 bases not matched to a gene.